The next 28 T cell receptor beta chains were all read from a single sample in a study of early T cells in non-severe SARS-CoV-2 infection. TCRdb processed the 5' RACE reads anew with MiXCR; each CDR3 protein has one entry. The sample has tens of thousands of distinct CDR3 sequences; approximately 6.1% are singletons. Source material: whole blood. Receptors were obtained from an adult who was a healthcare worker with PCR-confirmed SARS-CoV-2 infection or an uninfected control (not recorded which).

CDR3: CASRAEPSYNEQFF. CDR3 bases: TGCGCCAGCAGAGCGGAGCCCTCCTACAATGAGCAGTTCTTC. This chain links TRBV5-1 with TRBJ2-1; weak D call: TRBD2 (5 bases). CDR1 SGHRS and CDR2 YFSETQ come from the germline V gene. This CDR3 comprises 14 residues. Trimming stripped 5 bases from V and 0 bases from J, with 9 bases between.

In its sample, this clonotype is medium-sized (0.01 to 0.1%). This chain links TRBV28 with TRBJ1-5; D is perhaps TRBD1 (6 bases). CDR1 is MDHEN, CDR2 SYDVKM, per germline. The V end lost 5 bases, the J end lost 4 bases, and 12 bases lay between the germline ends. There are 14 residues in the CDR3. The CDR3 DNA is TGTGCCAGCAGTGAGGGGGGAATGAATCAGCCCCAGCATTTT. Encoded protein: CASSEGGMNQPQHF.

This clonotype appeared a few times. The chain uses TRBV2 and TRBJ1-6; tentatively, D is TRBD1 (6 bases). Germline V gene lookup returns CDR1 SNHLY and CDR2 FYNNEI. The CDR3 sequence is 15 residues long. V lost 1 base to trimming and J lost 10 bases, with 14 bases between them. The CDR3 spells CASSEDRAGRSPLHF. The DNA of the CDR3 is TGTGCCAGCAGTGAAGACAGGGCCGGTCGGTCACCCCTCCACTTT.

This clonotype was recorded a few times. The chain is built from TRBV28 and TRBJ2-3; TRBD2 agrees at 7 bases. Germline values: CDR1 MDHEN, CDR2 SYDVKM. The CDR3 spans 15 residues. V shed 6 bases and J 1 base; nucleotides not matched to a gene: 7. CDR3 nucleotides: TGTGCCAGCAGCCCCTGGGCGGGGGGCACAGATACGCAGTATTTT. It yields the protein CASSPWAGGTDTQYF.

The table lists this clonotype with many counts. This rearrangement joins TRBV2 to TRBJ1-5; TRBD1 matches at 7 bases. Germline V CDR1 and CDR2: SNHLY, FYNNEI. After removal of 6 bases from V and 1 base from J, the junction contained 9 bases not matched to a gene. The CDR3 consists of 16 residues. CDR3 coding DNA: TGTGCCAGCAGAGCCGACAGGGCGGCGAGCAATCAGCCCCAGCATTTT. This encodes CASRADRAASNQPQHF.

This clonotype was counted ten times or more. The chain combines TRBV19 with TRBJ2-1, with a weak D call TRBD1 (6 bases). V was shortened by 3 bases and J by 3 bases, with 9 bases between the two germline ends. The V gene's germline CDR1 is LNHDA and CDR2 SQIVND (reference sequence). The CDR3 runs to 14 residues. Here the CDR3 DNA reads TGTGCCAGTAGTATTGGGGACAACTACAATGAGCAGTTCTTC. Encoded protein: CASSIGDNYNEQFF.

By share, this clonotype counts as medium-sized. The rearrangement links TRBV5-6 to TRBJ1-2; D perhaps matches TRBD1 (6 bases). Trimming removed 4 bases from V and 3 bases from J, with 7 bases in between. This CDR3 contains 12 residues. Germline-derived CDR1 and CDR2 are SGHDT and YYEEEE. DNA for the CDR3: TGTGCCAGCAGCCCAGGGGACTATGGCTACACCTTC. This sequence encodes CASSPGDYGYTF. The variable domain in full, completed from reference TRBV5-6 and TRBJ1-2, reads DAGVTQSPTHLIKTRGQQVTLRCSPKSGHDTVSWYQQALGQGPQFIFQYYEEEERQRGNFPDRFSGHQFPNYSSELNVNALLLGDSALYLCASSPGDYGYTFGSGTRLTVV.

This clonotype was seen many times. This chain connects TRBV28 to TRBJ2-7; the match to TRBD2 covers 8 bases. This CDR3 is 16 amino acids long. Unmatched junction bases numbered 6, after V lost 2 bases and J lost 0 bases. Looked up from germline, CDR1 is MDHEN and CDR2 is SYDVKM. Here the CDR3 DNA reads TGTGCCAGCAGTTTAACGCTAGCGGGCCTCTCCTACGAGCAGTACTTC. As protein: CASSLTLAGLSYEQYF.

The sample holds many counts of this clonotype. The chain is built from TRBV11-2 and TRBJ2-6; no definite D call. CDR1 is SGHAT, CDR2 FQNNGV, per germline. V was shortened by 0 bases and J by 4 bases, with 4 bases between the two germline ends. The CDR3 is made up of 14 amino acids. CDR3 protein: CASSLDAGANVLTF. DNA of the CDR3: TGTGCCAGCAGCTTAGACGCCGGGGCCAACGTCCTGACTTTC.

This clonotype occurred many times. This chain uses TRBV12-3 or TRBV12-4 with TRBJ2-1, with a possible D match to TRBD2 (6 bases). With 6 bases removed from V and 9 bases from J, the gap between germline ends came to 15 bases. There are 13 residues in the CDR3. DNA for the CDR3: TGTGCCAGCAGCGGAGGGAGATTTGGTGAGCAGTTCTTC. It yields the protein CASSGGRFGEQFF.

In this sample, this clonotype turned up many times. CDR3 protein: CASSSAGQTFYEQYF. The CDR3 bases are TGTGCCAGCAGTTCCGCGGGACAGACTTTTTACGAGCAGTACTTC. The chain has TRBV28 and TRBJ2-7; tentatively, D is TRBD1 (7 bases). V gave up 4 bases and J gave up 4 bases, with 17 bases separating them. Germline lookup yields CDR1 MDHEN and CDR2 SYDVKM. CDR3 length: 15 residues. The variable domain in full, with the rest retrieved from reference TRBV28 and TRBJ2-7, is DVKVTQSSRYLVKRTGEKVFLECVQDMDHENMFWYRQDPGLGLRLIYFSYDVKMKEKGDIPEGYSVSREKKERFSLILESASTNQTSMYLCASSSAGQTFYEQYFGPGTRLTVT.

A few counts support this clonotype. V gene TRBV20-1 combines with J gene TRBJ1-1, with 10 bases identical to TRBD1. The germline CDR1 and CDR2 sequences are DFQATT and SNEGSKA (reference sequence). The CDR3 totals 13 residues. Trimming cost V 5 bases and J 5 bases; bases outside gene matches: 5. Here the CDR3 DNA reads TGCAGTGCTGGGGGGACAGGGGCAACTGAAGCTTTCTTT. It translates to CSAGGTGATEAFF.

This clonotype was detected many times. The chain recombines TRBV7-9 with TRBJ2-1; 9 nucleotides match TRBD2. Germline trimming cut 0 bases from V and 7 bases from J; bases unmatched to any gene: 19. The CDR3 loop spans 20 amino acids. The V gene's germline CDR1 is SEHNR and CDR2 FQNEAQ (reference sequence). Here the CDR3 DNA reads TGTGCCAGCAGCTTAGCCGGGGGAAGTTGGCGGGAGGGCCGAGTGAATGAGCAGTTCTTC. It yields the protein CASSLAGGSWREGRVNEQFF.

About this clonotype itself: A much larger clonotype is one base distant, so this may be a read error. CDR3 sequence (DNA): TGCAGTGCTAGAGATGGAAAGCAGAACACCAGGGAGCTGTTTTTT. Protein product: CSARDGKQNTRELFF. The V and J genes are TRBV20-1 and TRBJ2-2; D call uncertain. This CDR3 is 15 amino acids long. The germline V gene has CDR1 DFQATT and CDR2 SNEGSKA (reference sequence).

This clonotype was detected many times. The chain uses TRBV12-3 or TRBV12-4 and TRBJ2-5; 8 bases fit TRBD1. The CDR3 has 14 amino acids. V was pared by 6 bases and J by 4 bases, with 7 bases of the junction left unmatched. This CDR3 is CASSPTGGGETQYF. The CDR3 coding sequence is TGTGCCAGCAGCCCTACAGGGGGAGGAGAGACCCAGTACTTC.

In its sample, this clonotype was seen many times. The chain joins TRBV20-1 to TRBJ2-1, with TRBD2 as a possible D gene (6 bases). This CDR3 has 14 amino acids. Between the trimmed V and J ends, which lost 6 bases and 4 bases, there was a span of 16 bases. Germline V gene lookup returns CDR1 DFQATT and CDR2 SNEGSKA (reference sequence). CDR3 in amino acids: CSAPAIAEYNEQFF. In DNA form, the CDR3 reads TGCAGTGCCCCCGCGATAGCGGAGTACAATGAGCAGTTCTTC.

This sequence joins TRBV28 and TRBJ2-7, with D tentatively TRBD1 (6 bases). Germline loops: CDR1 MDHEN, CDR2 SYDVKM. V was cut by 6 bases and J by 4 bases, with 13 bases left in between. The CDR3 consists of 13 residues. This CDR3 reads CASRTGTLYEQYF. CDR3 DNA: TGTGCCAGCAGAACCGGGACACTGTACGAGCAGTACTTC.

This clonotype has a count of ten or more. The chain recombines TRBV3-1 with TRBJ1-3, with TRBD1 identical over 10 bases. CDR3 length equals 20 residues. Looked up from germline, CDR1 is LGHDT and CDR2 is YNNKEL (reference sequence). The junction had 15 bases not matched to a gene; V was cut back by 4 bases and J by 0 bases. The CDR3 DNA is TGTGCCAGCAGCCCACCTTGGACAGGGGGAAAAAGGAACTCTGGAAACACCATATATTTT. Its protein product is CASSPPWTGGKRNSGNTIYF.

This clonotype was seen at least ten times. CDR3 loop: CASSPNSKPDTQYF. CDR3 DNA sequence: TGTGCCAGTAGTCCGAACAGTAAGCCAGATACGCAGTATTTT. The V call is TRBV19, the J call TRBJ2-3; D ambiguous. Deletions cut 5 bases from V and 4 bases from J, with 13 bases between. Germline-derived CDR1 and CDR2 are LNHDA and SQIVND (reference sequence). The CDR3 totals 14 residues. Complete variable domain (other parts from reference TRBV19 and TRBJ2-3): DGGITQSPKYLFRKEGQNVTLSCEQNLNHDAMYWYRQDPGQGLRLIYYSQIVNDFQKGDIAEGYSVSREKKESFPLTVTSAQKNPTAFYLCASSPNSKPDTQYFGPGTRLTVL.

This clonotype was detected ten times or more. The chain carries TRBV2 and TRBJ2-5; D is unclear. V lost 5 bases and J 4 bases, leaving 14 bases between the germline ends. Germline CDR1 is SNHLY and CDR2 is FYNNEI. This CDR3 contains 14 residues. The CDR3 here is CASSSPGRVETQYF. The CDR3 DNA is TGTGCCAGCAGTTCGCCGGGTCGGGTAGAGACCCAGTACTTC. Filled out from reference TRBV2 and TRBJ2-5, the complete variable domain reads EPEVTQTPSHQVTQMGQEVILRCVPISNHLYFYWYRQILGQKVEFLVSFYNNEISEKSEIFDDQFSVERPDGSNFTLKIRSTKLEDSAMYFCASSSPGRVETQYFGPGTRLLVL.

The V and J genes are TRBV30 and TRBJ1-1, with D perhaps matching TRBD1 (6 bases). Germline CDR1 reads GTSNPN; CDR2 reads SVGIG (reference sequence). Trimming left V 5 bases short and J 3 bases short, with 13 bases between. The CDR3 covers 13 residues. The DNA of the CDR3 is TGTGCCTGGGCTCCCAGGGGCGACACTGAAGCTTTCTTT. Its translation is CAWAPRGDTEAFF. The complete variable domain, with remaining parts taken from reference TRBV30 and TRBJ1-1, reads SQTIHQWPATLVQPVGSPLSLECTVEGTSNPNLYWYRQAAGRGLQLLFYSVGIGQISSEVPQNLSASRPQDRQFILSSKKLLLSDSGFYLCAWAPRGDTEAFFGQGTRLTVV.

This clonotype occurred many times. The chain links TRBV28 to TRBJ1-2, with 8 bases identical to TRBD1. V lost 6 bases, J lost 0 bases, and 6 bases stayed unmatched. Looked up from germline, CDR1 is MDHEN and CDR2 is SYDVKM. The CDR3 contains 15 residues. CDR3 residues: CASRPPGGANYGYTF. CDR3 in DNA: TGTGCCAGCAGGCCCCCAGGGGGCGCTAACTATGGCTACACCTTC.

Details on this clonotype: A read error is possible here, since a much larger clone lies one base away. The DNA of the CDR3 is TGCGCCAGCAGCTCGGGGCGGGGGTCCCTTTATGGCTACACCTTC. This translates into CASSSGRGSLYGYTF. This rearrangement joins TRBV5-1 to TRBJ1-2; D perhaps matches TRBD1 (5 bases). V was trimmed by 3 bases and J by 5 bases, leaving 17 bases between them. Germline V gene data show CDR1 as SGHRS and CDR2 as YFSETQ. CDR3 length: 15 amino acids.

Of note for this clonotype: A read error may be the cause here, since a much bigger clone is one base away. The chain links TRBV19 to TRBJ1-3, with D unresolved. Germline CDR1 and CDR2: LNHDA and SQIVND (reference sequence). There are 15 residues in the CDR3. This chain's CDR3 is CASSIDPYPGNTINF. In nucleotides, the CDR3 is TGTGCCAGTAGTATAGACCCGTACCCTGGAAACACCATAAATTTT.

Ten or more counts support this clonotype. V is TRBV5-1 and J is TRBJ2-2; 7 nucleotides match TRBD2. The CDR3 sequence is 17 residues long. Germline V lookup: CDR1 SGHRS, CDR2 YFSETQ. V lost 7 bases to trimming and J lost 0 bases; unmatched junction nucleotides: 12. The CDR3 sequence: CASFLGIAGPNTGELFF. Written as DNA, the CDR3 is TGCGCCAGCTTCCTTGGAATAGCGGGCCCGAACACCGGGGAGCTGTTTTTT.

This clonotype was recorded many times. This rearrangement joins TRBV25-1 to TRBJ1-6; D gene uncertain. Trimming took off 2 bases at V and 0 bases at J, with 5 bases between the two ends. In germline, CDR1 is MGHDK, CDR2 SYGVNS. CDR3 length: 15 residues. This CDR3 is CASSEGSSYNSPLHF. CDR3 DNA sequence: TGTGCCAGCAGTGAAGGGAGCTCCTATAATTCACCCCTCCACTTT. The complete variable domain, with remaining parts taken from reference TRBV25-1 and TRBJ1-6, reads EADIYQTPRYLVIGTGKKITLECSQTMGHDKMYWYQQDPGMELHLIHYSYGVNSTEKGDLSSESTVSRIRTEHFPLTLESARPSHTSQYLCASSEGSSYNSPLHFGNGTRLTVT.

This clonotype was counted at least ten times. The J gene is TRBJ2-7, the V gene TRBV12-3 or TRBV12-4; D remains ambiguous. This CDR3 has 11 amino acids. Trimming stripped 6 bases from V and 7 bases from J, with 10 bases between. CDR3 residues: CASSSVGEQYF. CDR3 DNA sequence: TGTGCCAGCAGCTCTGTGGGGGAGCAGTACTTC.

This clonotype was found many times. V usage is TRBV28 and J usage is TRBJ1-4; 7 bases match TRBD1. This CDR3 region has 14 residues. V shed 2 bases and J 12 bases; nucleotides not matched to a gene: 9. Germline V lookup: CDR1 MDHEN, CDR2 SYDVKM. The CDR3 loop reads CASSLGGTVIELFF. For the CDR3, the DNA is TGTGCCAGCAGTTTAGGCGGGACAGTCATTGAACTGTTTTTT.